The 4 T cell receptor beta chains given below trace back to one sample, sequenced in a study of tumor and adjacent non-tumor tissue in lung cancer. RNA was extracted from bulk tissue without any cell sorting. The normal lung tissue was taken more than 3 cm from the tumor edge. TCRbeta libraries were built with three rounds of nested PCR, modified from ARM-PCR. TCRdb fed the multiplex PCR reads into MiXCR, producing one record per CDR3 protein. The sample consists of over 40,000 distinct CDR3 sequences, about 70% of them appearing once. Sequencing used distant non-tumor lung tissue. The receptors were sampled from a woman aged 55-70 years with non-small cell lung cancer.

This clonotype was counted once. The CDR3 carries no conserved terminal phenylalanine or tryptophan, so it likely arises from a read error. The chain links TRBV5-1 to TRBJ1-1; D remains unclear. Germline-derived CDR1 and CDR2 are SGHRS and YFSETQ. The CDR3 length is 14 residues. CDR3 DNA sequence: TGCTCCAGCAGCGTTGACGGGAGAAGGCCTGAAGCTTTCATT. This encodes CSSSVDGRRPEAFI.

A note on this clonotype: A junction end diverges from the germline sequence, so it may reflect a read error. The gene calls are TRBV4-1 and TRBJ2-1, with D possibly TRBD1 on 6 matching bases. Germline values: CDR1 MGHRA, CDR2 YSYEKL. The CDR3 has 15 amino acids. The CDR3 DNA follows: TGCGCCAGTAGCCAAGTTTCAGGGGACTACAATGAGCAGTTCTTC. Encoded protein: CASSQVSGDYNEQFF.

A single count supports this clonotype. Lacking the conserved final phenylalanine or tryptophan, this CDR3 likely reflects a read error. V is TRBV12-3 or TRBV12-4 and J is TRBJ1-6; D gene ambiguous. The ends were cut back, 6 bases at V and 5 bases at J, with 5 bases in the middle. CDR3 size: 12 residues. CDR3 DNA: TGTGCCAGCAGCAGGAATAATTCACCCCTCCACATT. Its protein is CASSRNNSPLHI.

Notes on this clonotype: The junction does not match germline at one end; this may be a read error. CDR3 region: CANSSAGTVYLVSYEQYF. The CDR3 DNA follows: TGTGCCAACAGCTCGGCTGGGACAGTGTATCTAGTCTCCTATGAGCAGTACTTC. The chain uses TRBV11-2 and TRBJ2-7; 7 nucleotides line up with TRBD1. CDR1 is SGHAT and CDR2 is FQNNGV in the germline V gene. The CDR3 is 18 amino acids.